The 15 T cell receptor beta chains reported below all come from one sample, sequenced in a study of T cell clones after liver transplantation. Method: immunoSEQ multiplex PCR; TCRdb's copy keeps in-frame clones and lacks some. The sample yields roughly 15,000 clones, around 90% seen once. Sequences were derived from CD8+ T cells from blood, sampled before liver transplant. Source of these receptors: a human donor who received a liver transplant.

The chain employs TRBV27 and TRBJ1-1; D ambiguous. Germline V lookup: CDR1 MNHEY, CDR2 SMNVEV (reference sequence). The CDR3 covers 16 residues. Trimming removed 3 bases at V and 0 bases at J, with 14 bases between. The DNA for the CDR3 is TGTGCCAGCAGTTTCTTGAGTAACCTCATGAACACTGAAGCTTTCTTT. Translating it yields CASSFLSNLMNTEAFF.

This clone occurred once. V gene TRBV27 combines with J gene TRBJ2-1; 8 bases are a match to TRBD2. J lost 0 bases, V lost 6 bases, and 1 base had no gene match. The CDR3 sequence is 14 residues long. The germline V gene encodes CDR1 MNHEY and CDR2 SMNVEV (reference sequence). This CDR3 reads CASRLAASYNEQFF. The CDR3 region has the DNA TGTGCCAGCAGACTAGCGGCCTCCTACAATGAGCAGTTCTTC.

There are a few counts of this clone. This rearrangement joins TRBV6-1 to TRBJ2-7; 8 positions match TRBD2. There are 13 residues in the CDR3. Germline lookup yields CDR1 MNHNS and CDR2 SASEGT. V was clipped by 5 bases and J by 7 bases; unmatched bases: 7. DNA of the CDR3: TGTGCCAGCAGTACCGGGACTAGTGTGGAGCAGTACTTC. Translating gives CASSTGTSVEQYF.

This chain joins TRBV30 and TRBJ1-1; D unresolved. V gave up 2 bases and J gave up 2 bases, with 9 bases separating them. Germline values: CDR1 GTSNPN, CDR2 SVGIG (reference sequence). CDR3 length equals 13 residues. The CDR3 region has the DNA TGTGCCTGGAGTCCCGCCTATAACACTGAAGCTTTCTTT. Its translation is CAWSPAYNTEAFF.

The V call is TRBV4-2, the J call TRBJ2-4; tentatively, D is TRBD1 (6 bases). Trimming removed 2 bases at V and 1 base at J, with 12 bases between. Looked up from germline, CDR1 is LGHNA and CDR2 is YNFKEQ. This CDR3 has 16 residues. CDR3 nucleotide sequence: TGTGCCAGCAGCCAACAGGGGCGTGTTGCCAAAAACATTCAGTACTTC. Translation: CASSQQGRVAKNIQYF.

This chain joins TRBV25-1 and TRBJ1-4, with TRBD1 as a possible D gene (5 bases). Germline CDR1 and CDR2: MGHDK and SYGVNS. V was pared by 9 bases and J by 8 bases, with 13 bases between. CDR3 size: 12 residues. The DNA for the CDR3 is TGTGCCAGTGCAGAGGGGAGGGAAAAACTGTTTTTT. As protein: CASAEGREKLFF.

The chain is built from TRBV27 and TRBJ2-5; no reliable D call. Germline CDR1 is MNHEY and CDR2 is SMNVEV (reference sequence). V dropped 5 bases and J dropped 2 bases, with 12 bases sitting between them. The CDR3 sequence is 14 residues long. The CDR3 sequence: CASSVRTIQETQYF. CDR3 coding DNA: TGTGCCAGCAGTGTCCGAACCATACAAGAGACCCAGTACTTC.

The J gene is TRBJ2-1, the V gene TRBV15; 7 bases match TRBD1. CDR1 is LNHNV and CDR2 is YYDKDF in the germline V gene (reference sequence). Germline trimming cut 1 base from V and 6 bases from J; bases unmatched to any gene: 6. This CDR3 contains 15 residues. CDR3 sequence: CATSRGPGTANEQFF. As DNA, the CDR3 is TGTGCCACCAGCAGAGGGCCGGGGACAGCCAATGAGCAGTTCTTC.

J is TRBJ2-1 and V is TRBV9; 10 bases are a match to TRBD1. Germline CDR1 reads SGDLS; CDR2 reads YYNGEE. The V and J ends lost 3 bases and 12 bases, in that order; junction bases with no gene match: 3. The CDR3 consists of 12 residues. CDR3 protein: CASSGQGAVQFF. The CDR3 nucleotides read TGTGCCAGCAGCGGACAGGGGGCGGTGCAGTTCTTC.

The V gene is TRBV2, the J gene TRBJ2-5; D is undetermined. Between the trimmed V and J ends, which lost 5 bases and 0 bases, there was a span of 7 bases. The germline gives CDR1 SNHLY, CDR2 FYNNEI. This CDR3 has 13 residues. CDR3 amino acids: CASSTPYQETQYF. CDR3 nucleotides: TGTGCCAGCAGTACACCGTACCAAGAGACCCAGTACTTC.

The V and J genes are TRBV4-3 and TRBJ2-7; 12 nucleotides align to TRBD2. The V and J ends lost 1 base and 5 bases, in that order; junction bases with no gene match: 3. The V gene's germline CDR1 is LGHNA and CDR2 YSLEER. CDR3 length: 15 residues. The CDR3 nucleotides are TGCGCCAGCAGCCAAGGACTAGCGGGAGAAGACGAGCAGTACTTC. Translation gives CASSQGLAGEDEQYF.

V is TRBV28 and J is TRBJ1-5; D remains unclear. The germline CDR1 and CDR2 sequences are MDHEN and SYDVKM. The CDR3 totals 14 residues. Trimming shortened V by 3 bases and J by 1 base, and 7 bases separated the two germline ends. The CDR3 region is CASSFRESNQPQHF. In DNA, the CDR3 is TGTGCCAGCAGTTTCAGAGAGAGCAATCAGCCCCAGCATTTT.

The chain recombines TRBV29-1 with TRBJ2-2, with D perhaps being TRBD1 or TRBD2 (6 bases each). The ends were cut back, 4 bases at V and 4 bases at J, with 19 bases in the middle. The CDR3 runs to 16 residues. Looked up from germline, CDR1 is SQVTM and CDR2 is ANQGSEA. The CDR3 reads CSVGPSSGAVTGELFF. CDR3 nucleotides: TGCAGCGTTGGTCCCTCGTCGGGGGCCGTCACCGGGGAGCTGTTTTTT.

The chain combines TRBV4-2 with TRBJ2-7; 8 bases are shared with TRBD2. Germline V lookup: CDR1 LGHNA, CDR2 YNFKEQ. J was trimmed by 2 bases and V by 3 bases; bases with no gene match: 6. The CDR3 is made up of 15 amino acids. Here the CDR3 reads CASSQGGLGPYEQYF. Written as DNA, the CDR3 is TGTGCCAGCAGCCAGGGGGGACTAGGTCCCTACGAGCAGTACTTC.

This rearrangement joins TRBV7-8 to TRBJ1-2; D not certain. Germline assignment: CDR1 SGHVS and CDR2 FQNEAQ. This CDR3 is 16 amino acids long. Trimming left V 7 bases short and J 4 bases short, with 22 bases between. CDR3 sequence (DNA): TGTGCCAGCACCCCGGCAAGGGATCTTCATAGCTATGGCTACACCTTC. Translating it yields CASTPARDLHSYGYTF.